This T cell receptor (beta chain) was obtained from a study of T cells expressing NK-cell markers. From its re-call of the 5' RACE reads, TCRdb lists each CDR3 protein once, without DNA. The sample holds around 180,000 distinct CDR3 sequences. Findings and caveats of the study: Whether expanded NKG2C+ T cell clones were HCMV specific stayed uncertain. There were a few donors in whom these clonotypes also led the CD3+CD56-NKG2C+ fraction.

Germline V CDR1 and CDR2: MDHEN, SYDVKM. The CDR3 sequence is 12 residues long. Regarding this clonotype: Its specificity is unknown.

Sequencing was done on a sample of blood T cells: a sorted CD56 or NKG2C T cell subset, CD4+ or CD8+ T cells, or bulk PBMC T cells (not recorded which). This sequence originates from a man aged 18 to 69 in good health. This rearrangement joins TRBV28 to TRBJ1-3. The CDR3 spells CASSQPGNTIYF.